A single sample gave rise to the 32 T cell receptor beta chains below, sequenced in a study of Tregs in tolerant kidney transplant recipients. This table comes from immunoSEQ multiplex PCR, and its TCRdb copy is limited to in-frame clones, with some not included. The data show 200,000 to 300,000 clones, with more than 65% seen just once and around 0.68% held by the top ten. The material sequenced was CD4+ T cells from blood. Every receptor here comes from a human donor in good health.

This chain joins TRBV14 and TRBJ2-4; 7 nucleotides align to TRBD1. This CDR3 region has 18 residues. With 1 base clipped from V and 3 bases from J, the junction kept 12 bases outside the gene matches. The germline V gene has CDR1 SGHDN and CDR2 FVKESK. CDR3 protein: CASSQGPGRGFDKNIQYF. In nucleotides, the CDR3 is TGTGCCAGCAGCCAAGGGCCGGGCAGGGGGTTCGACAAAAACATTCAGTACTTC.

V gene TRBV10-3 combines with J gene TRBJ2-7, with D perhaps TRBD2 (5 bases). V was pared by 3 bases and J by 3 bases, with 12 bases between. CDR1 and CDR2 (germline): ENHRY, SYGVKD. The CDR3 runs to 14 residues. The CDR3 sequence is CAISEPPDFYEQYF. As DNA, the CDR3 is TGTGCCATCAGTGAACCGCCGGACTTCTACGAGCAGTACTTC.

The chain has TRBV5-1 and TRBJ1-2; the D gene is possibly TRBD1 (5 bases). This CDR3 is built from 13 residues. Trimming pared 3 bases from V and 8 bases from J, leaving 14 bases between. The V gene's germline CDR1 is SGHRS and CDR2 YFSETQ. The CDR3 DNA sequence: TGCGCCAGCAGCTCACAGGACCTCTGGGGCTACACCTTC. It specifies CASSSQDLWGYTF.

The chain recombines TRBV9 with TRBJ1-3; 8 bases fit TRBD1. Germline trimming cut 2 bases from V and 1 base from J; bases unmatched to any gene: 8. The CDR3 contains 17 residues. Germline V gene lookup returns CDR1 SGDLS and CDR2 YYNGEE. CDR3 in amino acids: CASSVGSRGRSGNTIYF. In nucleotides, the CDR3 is TGTGCCAGCAGCGTGGGGTCCAGGGGGCGGTCTGGAAACACCATATATTTT.

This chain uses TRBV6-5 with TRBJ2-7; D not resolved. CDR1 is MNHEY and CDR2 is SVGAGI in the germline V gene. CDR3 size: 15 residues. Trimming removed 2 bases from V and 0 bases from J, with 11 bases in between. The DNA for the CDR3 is TGTGCCAGCAGTTACAATTCGGGTTCCTCCTACGAGCAGTACTTC. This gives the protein CASSYNSGSSYEQYF.

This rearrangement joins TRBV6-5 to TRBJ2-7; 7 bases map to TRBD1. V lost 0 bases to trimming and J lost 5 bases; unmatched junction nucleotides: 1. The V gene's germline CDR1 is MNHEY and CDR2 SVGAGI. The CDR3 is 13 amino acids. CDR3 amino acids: CASSYSRGHEQYF. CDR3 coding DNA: TGTGCCAGCAGTTACTCGAGGGGGCACGAGCAGTACTTC.

The CDR3 DNA sequence: TGTGCCAGCAGCTTAGACGGCGGGGTTAACACTGAAGCTTTCTTT. It specifies CASSLDGGVNTEAFF. The genes are TRBV7-9 and TRBJ1-1; D is uncertain. Germline V gene lookup returns CDR1 SEHNR and CDR2 FQNEAQ (reference sequence). The ends were cut back, 1 base at V and 2 bases at J, with 11 bases in the middle. This CDR3 is built from 15 residues.

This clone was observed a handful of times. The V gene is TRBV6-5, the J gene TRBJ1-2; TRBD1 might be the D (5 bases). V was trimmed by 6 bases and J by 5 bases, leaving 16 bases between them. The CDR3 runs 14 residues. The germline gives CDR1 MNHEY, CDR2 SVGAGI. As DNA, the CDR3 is TGTGCCAGCAGCCGCGGGAGGGGAGGTTATGGCTACACCTTC. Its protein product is CASSRGRGGYGYTF.

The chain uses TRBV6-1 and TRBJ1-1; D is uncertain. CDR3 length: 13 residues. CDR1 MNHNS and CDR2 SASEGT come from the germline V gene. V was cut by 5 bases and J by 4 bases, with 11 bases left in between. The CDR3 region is CASSSDLGTEAFF. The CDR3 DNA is TGTGCCAGCAGTTCCGACCTCGGCACTGAAGCTTTCTTT.

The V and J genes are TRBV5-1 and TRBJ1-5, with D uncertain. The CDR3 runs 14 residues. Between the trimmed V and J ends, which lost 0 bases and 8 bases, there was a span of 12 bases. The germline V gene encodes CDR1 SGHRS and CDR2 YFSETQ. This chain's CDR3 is CASSLAEGTEPQHF. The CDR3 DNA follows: TGCGCCAGCAGCTTGGCCGAGGGAACGGAGCCCCAGCATTTT.

For the CDR3, the DNA is TGTGCCAGCAGCCCGGGGGCAGGGCACGAGCAGTACTTC. Its translation: CASSPGAGHEQYF. This chain connects TRBV11-2 to TRBJ2-7, with D tentatively TRBD1 or TRBD2 (6 bases each). From germline, CDR1 is SGHAT and CDR2 FQNNGV. V lost 5 bases and J 5 bases, leaving 13 bases between the germline ends. The CDR3 is 13 amino acids.

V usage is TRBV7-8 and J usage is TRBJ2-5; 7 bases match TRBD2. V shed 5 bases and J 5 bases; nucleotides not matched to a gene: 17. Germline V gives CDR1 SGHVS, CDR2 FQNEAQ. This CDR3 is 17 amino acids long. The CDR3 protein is CASSLEVGGYLRETQYF. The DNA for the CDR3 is TGTGCCAGCAGCCTAGAGGTCGGGGGGTACCTCCGGGAGACCCAGTACTTC.

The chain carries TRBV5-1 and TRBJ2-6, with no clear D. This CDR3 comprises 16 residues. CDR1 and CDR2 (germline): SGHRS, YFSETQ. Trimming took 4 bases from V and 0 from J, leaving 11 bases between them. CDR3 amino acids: CASSARGVSGANVLTF. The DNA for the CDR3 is TGCGCCAGCAGCGCCCGAGGAGTCTCTGGGGCCAACGTCCTGACTTTC.

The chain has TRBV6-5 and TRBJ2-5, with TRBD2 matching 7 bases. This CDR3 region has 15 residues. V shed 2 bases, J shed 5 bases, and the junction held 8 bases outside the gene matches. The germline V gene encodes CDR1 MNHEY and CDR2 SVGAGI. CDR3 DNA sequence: TGTGCCAGCAGTTACGGGGGAGGGCCTCCCGAGACCCAGTACTTC. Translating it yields CASSYGGGPPETQYF.

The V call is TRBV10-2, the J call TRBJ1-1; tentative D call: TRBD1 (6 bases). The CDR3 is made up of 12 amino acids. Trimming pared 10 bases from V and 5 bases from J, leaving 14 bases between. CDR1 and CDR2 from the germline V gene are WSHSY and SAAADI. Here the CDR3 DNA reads TGCGCCACCAGCTCAACAGGGACTGAAGCTTTCTTT. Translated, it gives CATSSTGTEAFF.

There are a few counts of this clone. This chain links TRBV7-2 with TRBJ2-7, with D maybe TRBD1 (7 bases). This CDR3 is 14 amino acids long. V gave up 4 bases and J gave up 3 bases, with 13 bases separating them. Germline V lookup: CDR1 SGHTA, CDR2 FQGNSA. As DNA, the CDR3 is TGTGCCAGCAGCTATCGACAGGGAGGCTACGAGCAGTACTTC. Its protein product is CASSYRQGGYEQYF.

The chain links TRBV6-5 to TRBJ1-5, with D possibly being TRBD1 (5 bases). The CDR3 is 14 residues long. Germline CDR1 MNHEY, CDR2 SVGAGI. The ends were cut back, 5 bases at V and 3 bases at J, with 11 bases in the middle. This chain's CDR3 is CASSEQGLNQPQHF. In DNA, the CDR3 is TGTGCCAGCAGTGAGCAGGGCCTCAATCAGCCCCAGCATTTT.

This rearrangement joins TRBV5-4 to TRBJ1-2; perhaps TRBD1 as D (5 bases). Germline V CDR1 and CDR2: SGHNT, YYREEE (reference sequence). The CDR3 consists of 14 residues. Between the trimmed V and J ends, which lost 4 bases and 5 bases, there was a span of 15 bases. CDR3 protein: CASSPEKGLYGYTF. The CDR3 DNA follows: TGTGCCAGCAGCCCGGAAAAGGGGCTTTATGGCTACACCTTC.

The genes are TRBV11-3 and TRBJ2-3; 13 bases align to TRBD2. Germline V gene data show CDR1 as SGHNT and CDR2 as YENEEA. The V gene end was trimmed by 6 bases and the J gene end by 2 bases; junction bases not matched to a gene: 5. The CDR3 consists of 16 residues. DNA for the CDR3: TGTGCCAGCAGTACCGGGACTAGCGGGGCCACAGATACGCAGTATTTT. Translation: CASSTGTSGATDTQYF.

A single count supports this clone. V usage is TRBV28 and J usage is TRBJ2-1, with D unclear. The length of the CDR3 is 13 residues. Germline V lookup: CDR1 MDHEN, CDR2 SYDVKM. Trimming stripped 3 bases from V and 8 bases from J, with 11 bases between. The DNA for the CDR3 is TGTGCCAGCAGTTTTCGAGTTTTCCATGAGCAGTTCTTC. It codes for CASSFRVFHEQFF.

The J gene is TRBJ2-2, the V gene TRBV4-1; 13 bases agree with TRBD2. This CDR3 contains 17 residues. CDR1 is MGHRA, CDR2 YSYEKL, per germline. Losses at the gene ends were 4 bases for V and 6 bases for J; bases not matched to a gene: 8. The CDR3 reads CASSRGLAGVRAGELFF. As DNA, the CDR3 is TGCGCCAGCAGCCGCGGACTAGCGGGAGTTCGGGCCGGGGAGCTGTTTTTT.

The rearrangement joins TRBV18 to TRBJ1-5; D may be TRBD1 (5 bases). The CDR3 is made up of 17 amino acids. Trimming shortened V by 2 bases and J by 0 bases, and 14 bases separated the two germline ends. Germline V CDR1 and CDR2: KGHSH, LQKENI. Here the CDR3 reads CASSPDAGVNSNQPQHF. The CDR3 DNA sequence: TGTGCCAGCTCACCAGACGCGGGGGTGAATAGCAATCAGCCCCAGCATTTT. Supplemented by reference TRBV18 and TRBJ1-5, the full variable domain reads NAGVMQNPRHLVRRRGQEARLRCSPMKGHSHVYWYRQLPEEGLKFMVYLQKENIIDESGMPKERFSAEFPKEGPSILRIQQVVRGDSAAYFCASSPDAGVNSNQPQHFGDGTRLSIL.

CDR3 amino acids: CASSIGTGRGTEAFF. The CDR3 nucleotides are TGTGCCAGTAGTATCGGCACGGGACGGGGCACTGAAGCTTTCTTT. This chain links TRBV19 with TRBJ1-1, with a possible D match to TRBD1 (5 bases). V shed 3 bases and J shed 4 bases, with 15 bases lying between them. The CDR3 has 15 amino acids. The V gene's germline CDR1 is LNHDA and CDR2 SQIVND (reference sequence).

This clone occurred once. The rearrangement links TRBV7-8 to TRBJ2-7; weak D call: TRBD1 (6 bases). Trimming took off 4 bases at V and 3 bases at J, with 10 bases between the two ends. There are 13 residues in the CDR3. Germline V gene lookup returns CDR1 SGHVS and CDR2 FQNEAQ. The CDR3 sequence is CASSSTGHYEQYF. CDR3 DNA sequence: TGTGCCAGCAGCTCAACAGGGCACTACGAGCAGTACTTC.

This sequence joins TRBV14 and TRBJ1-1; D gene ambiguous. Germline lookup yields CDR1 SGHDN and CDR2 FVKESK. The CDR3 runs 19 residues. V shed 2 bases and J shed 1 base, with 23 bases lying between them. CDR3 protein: CASSQWAPHRVDPNTEAFF. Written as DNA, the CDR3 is TGTGCCAGCAGCCAATGGGCCCCTCATAGAGTGGACCCGAACACTGAAGCTTTCTTT.

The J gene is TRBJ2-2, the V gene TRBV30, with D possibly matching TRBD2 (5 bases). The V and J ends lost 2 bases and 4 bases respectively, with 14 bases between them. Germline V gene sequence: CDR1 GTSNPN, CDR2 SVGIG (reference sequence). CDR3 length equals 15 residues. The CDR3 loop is CAWSPIDYPTGELFF. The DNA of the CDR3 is TGTGCCTGGAGTCCAATTGACTACCCCACCGGGGAGCTGTTTTTT.

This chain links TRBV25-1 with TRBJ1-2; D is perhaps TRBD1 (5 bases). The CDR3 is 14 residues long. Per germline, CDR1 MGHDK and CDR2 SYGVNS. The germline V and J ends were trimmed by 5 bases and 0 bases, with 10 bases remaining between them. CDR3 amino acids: CASSPWGSNYGYTF. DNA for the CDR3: TGTGCCAGCAGTCCGTGGGGGTCTAACTATGGCTACACCTTC.

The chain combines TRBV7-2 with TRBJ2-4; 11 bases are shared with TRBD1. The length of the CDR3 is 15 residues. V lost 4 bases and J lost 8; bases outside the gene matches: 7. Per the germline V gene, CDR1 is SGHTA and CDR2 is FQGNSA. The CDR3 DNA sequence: TGTGCCAGCAGCTGGGGGGACAGGGGGTTGTACATTCAGTACTTC. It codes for CASSWGDRGLYIQYF. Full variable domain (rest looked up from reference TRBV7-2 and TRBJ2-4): GAGVSQSPSNKVTEKGKDVELRCDPISGHTALYWYRQSLGQGLEFLIYFQGNSAPDKSGLPSDRFSAERTGGSVSTLTIQRTQQEDSAVYLCASSWGDRGLYIQYFGAGTRLSVL.

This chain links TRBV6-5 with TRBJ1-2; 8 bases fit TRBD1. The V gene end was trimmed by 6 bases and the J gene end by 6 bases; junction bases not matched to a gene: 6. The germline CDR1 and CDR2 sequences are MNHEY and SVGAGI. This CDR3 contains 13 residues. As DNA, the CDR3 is TGTGCCAGCAGGGACAGGGCGGAGGATGGCTACACCTTC. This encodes CASRDRAEDGYTF.

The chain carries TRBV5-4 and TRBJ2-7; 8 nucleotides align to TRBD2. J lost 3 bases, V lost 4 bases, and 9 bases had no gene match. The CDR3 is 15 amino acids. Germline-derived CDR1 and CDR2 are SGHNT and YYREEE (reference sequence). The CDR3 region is CASSRVSGRFYEQYF. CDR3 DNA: TGTGCCAGCAGCCGGGTCAGCGGGAGATTCTACGAGCAGTACTTC.

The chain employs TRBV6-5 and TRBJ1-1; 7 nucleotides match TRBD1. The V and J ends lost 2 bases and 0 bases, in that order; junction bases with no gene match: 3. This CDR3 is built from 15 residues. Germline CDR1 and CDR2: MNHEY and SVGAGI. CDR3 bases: TGTGCCAGCAGTTACAGTCAGGGGGTGAACACTGAAGCTTTCTTT. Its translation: CASSYSQGVNTEAFF.

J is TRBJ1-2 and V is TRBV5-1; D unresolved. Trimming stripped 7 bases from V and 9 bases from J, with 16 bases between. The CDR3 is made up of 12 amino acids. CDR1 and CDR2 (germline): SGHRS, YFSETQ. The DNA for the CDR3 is TGCGCCAGCGTCGCGGATCGCCCCTGCTACACCTTC. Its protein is CASVADRPCYTF.